The entry that follows covers one TCR beta chain sequence. The source of the sample is a study of PD-L1 blockade in urothelial cancer. Trimming cost V 8 bases and J 6 bases; bases outside gene matches: 8. CDR1 and CDR2 (germline): ENHRY, SYGVKD. The CDR3 length is 13 residues. As to time point: pretreatment peripheral blood. There were between 1 and 8 samples from each patient, taken pretreatment and on-treatment. The repertoire was sequenced with immunoSEQ multiplex PCR; TCRdb's copy has only in-frame clones and lacks some. This sample carries tens of thousands of clones, approximately 88% of them seen once, and the ten largest clones take 14% to 15%.

The clonotype originates from a woman aged 55-69 years with urothelial cancer. The chain carries TRBV10-3 and TRBJ2-3; TRBD2 matches 7 bases. Sequenced here: PBMCs, sampled around atezolizumab (anti-PD-L1) treatment. CDR3 loop: CAIGEHGGDTQYF. The CDR3 nucleotides are TGTGCCATCGGCGAGCACGGGGGGGATACGCAGTATTTT.